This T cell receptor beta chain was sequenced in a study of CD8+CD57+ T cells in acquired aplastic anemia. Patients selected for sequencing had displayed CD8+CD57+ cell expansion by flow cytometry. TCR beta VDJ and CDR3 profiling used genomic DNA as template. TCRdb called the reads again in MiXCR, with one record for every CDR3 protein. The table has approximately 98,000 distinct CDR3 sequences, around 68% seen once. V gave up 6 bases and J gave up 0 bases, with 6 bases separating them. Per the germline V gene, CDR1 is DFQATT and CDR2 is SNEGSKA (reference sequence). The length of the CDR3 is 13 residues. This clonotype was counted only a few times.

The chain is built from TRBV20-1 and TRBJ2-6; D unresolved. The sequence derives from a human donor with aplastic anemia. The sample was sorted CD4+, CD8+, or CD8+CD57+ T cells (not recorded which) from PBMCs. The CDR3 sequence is CSARTSGANVLTF. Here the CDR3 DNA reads TGCAGTGCGAGAACCTCTGGGGCCAACGTCCTGACTTTC.